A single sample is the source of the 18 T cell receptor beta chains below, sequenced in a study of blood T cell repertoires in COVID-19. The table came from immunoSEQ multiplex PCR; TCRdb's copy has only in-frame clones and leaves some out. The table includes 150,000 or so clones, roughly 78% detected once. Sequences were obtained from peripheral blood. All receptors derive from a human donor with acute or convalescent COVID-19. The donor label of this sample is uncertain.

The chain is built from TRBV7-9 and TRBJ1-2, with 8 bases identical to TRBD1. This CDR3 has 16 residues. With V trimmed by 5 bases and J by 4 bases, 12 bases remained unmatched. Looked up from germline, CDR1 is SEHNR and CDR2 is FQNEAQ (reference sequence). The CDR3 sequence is CASSRTDRGTFYGYTF. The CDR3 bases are TGTGCCAGCAGCCGAACTGACAGGGGAACTTTCTATGGCTACACCTTC.

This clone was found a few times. In DNA form, the CDR3 reads TGTGCCAGCAGTGGAGGACACAATTATTCACCCCTCCACTTT. Translating it yields CASSGGHNYSPLHF. The chain carries TRBV2 and TRBJ1-6; D might be TRBD1 (5 bases). V was trimmed by 4 bases and J by 8 bases, leaving 12 bases between them. Germline CDR1 reads SNHLY; CDR2 reads FYNNEI. The CDR3 length is 14 residues.

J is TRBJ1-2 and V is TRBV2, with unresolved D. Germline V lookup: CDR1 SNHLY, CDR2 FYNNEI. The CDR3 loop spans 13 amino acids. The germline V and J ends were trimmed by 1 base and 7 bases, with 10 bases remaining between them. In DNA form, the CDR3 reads TGTGCCAGCAGTGAAGGGAGGGCGACTGGCTACACCTTC. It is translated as CASSEGRATGYTF.

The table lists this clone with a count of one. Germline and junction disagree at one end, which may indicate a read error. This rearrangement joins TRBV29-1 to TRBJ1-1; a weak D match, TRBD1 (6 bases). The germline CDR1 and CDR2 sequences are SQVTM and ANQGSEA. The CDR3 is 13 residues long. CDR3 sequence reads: CSVEVRGNPEAFF. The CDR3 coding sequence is TGCAGCGTTGAGGTGAGGGGGAACCCTGAAGCTTTCTTT.

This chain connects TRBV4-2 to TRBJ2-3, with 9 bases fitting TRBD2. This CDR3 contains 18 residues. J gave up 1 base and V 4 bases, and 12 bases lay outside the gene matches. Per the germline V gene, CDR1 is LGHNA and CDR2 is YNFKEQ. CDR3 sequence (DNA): TGTGCCAGCAGCCGACTCGGGACTAGCCCTGGGGGCACAGATACGCAGTATTTT. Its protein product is CASSRLGTSPGGTDTQYF.

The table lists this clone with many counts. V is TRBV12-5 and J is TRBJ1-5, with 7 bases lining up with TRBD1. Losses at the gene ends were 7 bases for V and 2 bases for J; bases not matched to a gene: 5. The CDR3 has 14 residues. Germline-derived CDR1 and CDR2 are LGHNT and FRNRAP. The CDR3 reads CASVPDRGNQPQHF. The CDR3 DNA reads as TGTGCTAGTGTTCCCGACAGGGGCAATCAGCCCCAGCATTTT.

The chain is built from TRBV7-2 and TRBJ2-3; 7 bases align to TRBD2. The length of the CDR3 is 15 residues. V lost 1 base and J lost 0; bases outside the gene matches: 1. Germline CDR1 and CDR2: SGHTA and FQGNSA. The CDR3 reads CASSLDGGSTDTQYF. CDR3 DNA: TGTGCCAGCAGCTTAGACGGGGGGAGCACAGATACGCAGTATTTT.

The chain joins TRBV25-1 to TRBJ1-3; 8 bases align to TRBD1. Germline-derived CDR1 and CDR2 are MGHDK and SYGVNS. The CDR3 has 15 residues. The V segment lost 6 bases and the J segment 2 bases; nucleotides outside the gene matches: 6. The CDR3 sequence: CASSTGQGTGNTIYF. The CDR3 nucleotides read TGTGCCAGCAGCACTGGACAGGGCACTGGAAACACCATATATTTT.

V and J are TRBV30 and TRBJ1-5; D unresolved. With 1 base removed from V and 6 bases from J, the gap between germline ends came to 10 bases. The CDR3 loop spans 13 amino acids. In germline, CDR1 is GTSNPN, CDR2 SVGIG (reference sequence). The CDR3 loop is CAWSDGLGQPQHF. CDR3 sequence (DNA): TGTGCCTGGAGTGATGGGCTGGGTCAGCCCCAGCATTTT.

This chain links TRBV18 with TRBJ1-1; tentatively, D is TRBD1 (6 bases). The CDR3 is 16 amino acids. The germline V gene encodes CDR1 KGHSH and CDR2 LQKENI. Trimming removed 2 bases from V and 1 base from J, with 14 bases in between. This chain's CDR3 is CASSPIQGLGNTEAFF. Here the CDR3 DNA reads TGTGCCAGCTCACCAATCCAGGGGCTGGGGAACACTGAAGCTTTCTTT.

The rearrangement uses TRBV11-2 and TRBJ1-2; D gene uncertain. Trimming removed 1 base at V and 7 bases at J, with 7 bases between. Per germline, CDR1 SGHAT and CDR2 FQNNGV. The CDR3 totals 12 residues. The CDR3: CASSLGGFGYTF. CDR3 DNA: TGTGCCAGCAGCTTAGGCGGTTTTGGCTACACCTTC.

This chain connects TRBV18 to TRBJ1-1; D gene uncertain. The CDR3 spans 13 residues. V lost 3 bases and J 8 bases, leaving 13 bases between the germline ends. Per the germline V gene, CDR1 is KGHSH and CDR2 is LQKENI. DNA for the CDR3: TGTGCCAGCTCACCCACAGCATTGCTCGAAGCTTTCTTT. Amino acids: CASSPTALLEAFF.

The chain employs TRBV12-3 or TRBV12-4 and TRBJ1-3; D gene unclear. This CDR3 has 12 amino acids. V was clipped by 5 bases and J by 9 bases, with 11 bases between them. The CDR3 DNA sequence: TGTGCCAGCAGTCCCCGGGGAGGCACCATATATTTT. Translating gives CASSPRGGTIYF.

As DNA, the CDR3 is TGTGCCAGCAGTGAACCCCACAAGCGCCTTAGCAATCAGCCCCAGCATTTT. Translation: CASSEPHKRLSNQPQHF. The rearrangement uses TRBV6-1 and TRBJ1-5; D not resolved. The germline gives CDR1 MNHNS, CDR2 SASEGT. Between the trimmed V and J ends, which lost 2 bases and 0 bases, there was a span of 14 bases. This CDR3 comprises 17 residues.

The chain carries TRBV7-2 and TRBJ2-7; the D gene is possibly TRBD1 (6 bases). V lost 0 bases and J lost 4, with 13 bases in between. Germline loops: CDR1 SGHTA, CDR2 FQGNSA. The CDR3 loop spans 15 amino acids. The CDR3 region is CASSLAPDTGYEQYF. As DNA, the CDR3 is TGTGCCAGCAGCTTAGCTCCGGACACAGGGTACGAGCAGTACTTC.

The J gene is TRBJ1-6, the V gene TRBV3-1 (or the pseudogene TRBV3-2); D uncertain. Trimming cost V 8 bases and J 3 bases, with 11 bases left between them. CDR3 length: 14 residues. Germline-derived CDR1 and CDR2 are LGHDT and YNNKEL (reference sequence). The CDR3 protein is CASAGSFYNSPLHF. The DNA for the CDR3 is TGTGCCAGCGCGGGCAGTTTCTATAATTCACCCCTCCACTTT.

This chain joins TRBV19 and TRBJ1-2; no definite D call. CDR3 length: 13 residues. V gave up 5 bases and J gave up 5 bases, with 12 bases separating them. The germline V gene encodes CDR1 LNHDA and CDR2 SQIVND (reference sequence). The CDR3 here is CASSSLSLYGYTF. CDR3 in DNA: TGTGCCAGTAGTTCCCTGAGCCTGTATGGCTACACCTTC.

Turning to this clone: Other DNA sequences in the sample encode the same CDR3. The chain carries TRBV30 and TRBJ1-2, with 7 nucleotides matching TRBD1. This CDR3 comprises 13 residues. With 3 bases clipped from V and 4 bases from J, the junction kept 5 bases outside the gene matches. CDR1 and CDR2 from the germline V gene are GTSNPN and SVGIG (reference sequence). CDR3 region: CAWSRDRPYGYTF. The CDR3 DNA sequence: TGTGCCTGGAGCCGGGACAGACCCTATGGCTACACCTTC.